This TCR beta chain was identified during a study of CD8+ T cells in alopecia areata. About the research overall: Twice daily, treated patients received 5 to 10 mg of oral tofacitinib.

Isolated RNA was reverse transcribed into cDNA used as the sequencing template. Method: immunoSEQ multiplex PCR; TCRdb's copy keeps in-frame clones and lacks some. The data contain about 170,000 clones, about 66% of them singletons. Comments on this clone: Its antigen is currently unknown.

Findings and limits, study-wide: Greater clonality was observed in lesional scalp samples, especially alopecia totalis/universalis, versus normal scalp.

This CDR3 comprises 10 residues. Germline CDR1 and CDR2: GTSNPN and SVGIG (reference sequence). The sequence was obtained from a human donor with alopecia areata. Source: CD8+ T cells sorted from blood, taken at week 0. The chain recombines TRBV30 with TRBJ1-1; the D is unclear. Here the CDR3 reads CVSGGTEAFF. The DNA of the CDR3 is TGTGTGAGTGGTGGCACTGAAGCTTTCTTT.